This T cell receptor (beta chain) was sequenced during a study of cytomegalovirus exposure and HLA in healthy donors (TCRdb year 2017). Regarding the study in general: The 700 or so repertoires of the first cohort and the 120 validation repertoires were produced on the same platform, according to a later analysis. The study was designed to test whether signatures of past pathogen exposure could be identified by cataloging public T cell receptors. A separate validation cohort of roughly 130 different subjects was used in addition to the roughly 670-subject first cohort. The study combined high-throughput TCR immunosequencing, statistical association of individual TCRs with disease status, and machine learning to predict cytomegalovirus infection status.

To note about this clone: Its recognized antigen is unknown. The record has no base qualities; no much larger clone is one base away.

For this chain, trimming is 3 bases at the V end and 7 bases at the J end, and the number of junction bases without a gene match is 8. CDR1 and CDR2 are read off the germline V gene as KGHSH and LQKENI. From its cysteine to its phenylalanine, the CDR3 spans 15 amino acids. This entry keeps only the CDR3 DNA: 45 bases, framed from base 1. Donors formed part of the validation cohort, which comprised over a hundred subjects and was distinct from the first cohort of some 700 subjects. Library construction relied on the immunoSEQ multiplex PCR assay. Per the original workflow: A statistical classification framework was developed to diagnose cytomegalovirus status using the catalog of TCR beta chain sequences. TCRdb stores this immuneACCESS table with in-frame sequences only. Part of the clones is absent; in the studies checked, under half of the shortfall reflects unresolved V genes, and no reason is known for the rest. The V and J calls and clone size are taken from that table; D and trimming were inferred from the DNA. The sample table shows over 200,000 clones, and around 90% are seen once. In total, the top ten clones hold around 3% of the sample.

On the study overall, not on this receptor specifically: The study gave a list of 150 to 200 TCR beta chains associated with cytomegalovirus. The classifier was reported to diagnose cytomegalovirus status with high specificity and sensitivity in both the original cohort and the validation cohort. In a later analysis, TCRs clustered in the first cohort were found to also tend to co-occur in the roughly 120 validation repertoires, with around 94% of cluster scores above 0. According to the authors, the approach could potentially be generalized to other disease states and immunological phenotypes. While some public TCRs were present in many individuals, most TCR sequences turned up only very rarely across donors. In vitro tests confirmed that a few of the cytomegalovirus-associated TCR beta chains recognize cytomegalovirus antigens. A later analysis had no HLA typing for the validation cohort, so co-occurrence there was scored across all 130 or so repertoires.

The material sequenced was PBMCs. The V gene is TRBV18 and the J gene is TRBJ1-5; 8 of the junction bases match TRBD1. The source is a young woman in good health and CMV-seronegative. The sequenced DNA: TGTGCCAGCTCACCTGGACAGGGCGGTCAGCAGCCCCAGCATTTT. It translates as CASSPGQGGQQPQHF.